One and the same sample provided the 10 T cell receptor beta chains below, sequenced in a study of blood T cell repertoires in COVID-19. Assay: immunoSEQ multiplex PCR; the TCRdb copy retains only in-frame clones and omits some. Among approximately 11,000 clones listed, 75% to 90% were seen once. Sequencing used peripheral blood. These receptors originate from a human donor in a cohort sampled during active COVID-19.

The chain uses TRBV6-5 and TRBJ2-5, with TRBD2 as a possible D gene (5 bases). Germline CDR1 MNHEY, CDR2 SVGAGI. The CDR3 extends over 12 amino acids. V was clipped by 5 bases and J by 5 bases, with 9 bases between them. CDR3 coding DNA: TGTGCCAGCAGTAGGACGGGGGAGACCCAGTACTTC. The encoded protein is CASSRTGETQYF.

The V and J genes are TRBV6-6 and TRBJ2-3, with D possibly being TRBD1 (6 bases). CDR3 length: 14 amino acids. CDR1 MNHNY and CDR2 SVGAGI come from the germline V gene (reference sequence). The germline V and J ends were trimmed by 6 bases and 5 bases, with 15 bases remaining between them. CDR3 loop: CASSPPTRGDTQYF. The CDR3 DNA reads TGTGCCAGCAGCCCCCCCACCAGGGGAGATACGCAGTATTTT.

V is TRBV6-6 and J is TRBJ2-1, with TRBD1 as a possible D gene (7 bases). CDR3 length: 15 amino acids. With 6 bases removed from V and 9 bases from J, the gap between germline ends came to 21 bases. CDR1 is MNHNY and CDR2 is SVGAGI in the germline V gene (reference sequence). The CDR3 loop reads CASSRGTVTTSEQFF. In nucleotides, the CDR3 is TGTGCCAGCAGCCGCGGGACAGTCACTACAAGTGAGCAGTTCTTC.

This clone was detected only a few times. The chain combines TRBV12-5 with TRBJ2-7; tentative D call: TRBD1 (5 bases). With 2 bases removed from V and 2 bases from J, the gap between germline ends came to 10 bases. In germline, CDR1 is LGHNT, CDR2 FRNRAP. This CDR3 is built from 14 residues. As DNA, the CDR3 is TGTGCTAGTGGTTTGCAGGGTGGGGCCTACGAGCAGTACTTC. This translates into CASGLQGGAYEQYF.

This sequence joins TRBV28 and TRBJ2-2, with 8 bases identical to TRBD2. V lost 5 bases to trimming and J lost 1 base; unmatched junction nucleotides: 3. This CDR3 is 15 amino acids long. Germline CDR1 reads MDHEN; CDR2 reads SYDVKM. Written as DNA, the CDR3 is TGTGCCAGCAGTGGTAGCGGGGTGAACACCGGGGAGCTGTTTTTT. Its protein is CASSGSGVNTGELFF. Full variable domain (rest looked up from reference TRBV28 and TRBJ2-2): DVKVTQSSRYLVKRTGEKVFLECVQDMDHENMFWYRQDPGLGLRLIYFSYDVKMKEKGDIPEGYSVSREKKERFSLILESASTNQTSMYLCASSGSGVNTGELFFGEGSRLTVL.

CDR3 protein: CASASGQNYEQYF. For the CDR3, the DNA is TGCGCCAGCGCTTCCGGACAGAACTACGAGCAGTACTTC. The chain uses TRBV5-1 and TRBJ2-7; tentative D call: TRBD1 (6 bases). Trimming left V 7 bases short and J 3 bases short, with 14 bases between. This CDR3 region has 13 residues. Germline V gene data show CDR1 as SGHRS and CDR2 as YFSETQ.

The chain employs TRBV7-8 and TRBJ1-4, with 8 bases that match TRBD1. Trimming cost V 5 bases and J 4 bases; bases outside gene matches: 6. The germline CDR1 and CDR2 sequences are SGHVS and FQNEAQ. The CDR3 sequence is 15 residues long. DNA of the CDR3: TGTGCCAGCAGCACACCGGGACAGGTTAATGAAAAACTGTTTTTT. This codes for CASSTPGQVNEKLFF.

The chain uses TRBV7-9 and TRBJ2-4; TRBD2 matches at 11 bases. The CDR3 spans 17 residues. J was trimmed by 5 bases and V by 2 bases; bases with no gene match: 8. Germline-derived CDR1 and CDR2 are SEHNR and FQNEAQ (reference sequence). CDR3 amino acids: CASSLRAPTSGENIQYF. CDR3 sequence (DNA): TGTGCCAGCAGCTTAAGGGCCCCGACTAGCGGGGAAAACATTCAGTACTTC.

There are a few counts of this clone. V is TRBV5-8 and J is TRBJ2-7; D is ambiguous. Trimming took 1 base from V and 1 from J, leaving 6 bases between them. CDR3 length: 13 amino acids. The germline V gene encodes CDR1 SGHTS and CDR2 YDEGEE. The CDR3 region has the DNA TGTGCCAGCAGCTTGTCCAGTTCCTACGAGCAGTACTTC. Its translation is CASSLSSSYEQYF.

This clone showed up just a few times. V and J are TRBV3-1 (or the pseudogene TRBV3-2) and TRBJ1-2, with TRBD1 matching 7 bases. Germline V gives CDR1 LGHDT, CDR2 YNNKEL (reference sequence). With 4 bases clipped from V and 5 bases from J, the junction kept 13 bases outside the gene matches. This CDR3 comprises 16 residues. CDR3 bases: TGTGCCAGCAGCCGAGGCTCGCGGACAGGTCGTTATGGCTACACCTTC. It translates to CASSRGSRTGRYGYTF.